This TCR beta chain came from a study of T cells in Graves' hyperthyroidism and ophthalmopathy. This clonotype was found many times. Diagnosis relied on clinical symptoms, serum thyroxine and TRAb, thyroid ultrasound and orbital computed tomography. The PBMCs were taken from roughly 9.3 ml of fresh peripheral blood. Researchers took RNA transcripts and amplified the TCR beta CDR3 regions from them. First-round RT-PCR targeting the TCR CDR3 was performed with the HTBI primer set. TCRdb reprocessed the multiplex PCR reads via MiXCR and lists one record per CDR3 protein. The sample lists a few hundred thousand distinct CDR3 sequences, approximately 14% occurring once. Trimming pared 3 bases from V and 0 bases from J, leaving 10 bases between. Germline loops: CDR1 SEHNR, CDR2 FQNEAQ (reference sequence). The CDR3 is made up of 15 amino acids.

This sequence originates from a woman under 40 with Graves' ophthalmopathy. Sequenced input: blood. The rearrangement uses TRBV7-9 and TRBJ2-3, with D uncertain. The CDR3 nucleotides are TGTGCCAGCAGCTTGCCCCCGACTAGCACAGATACGCAGTATTTT. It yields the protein CASSLPPTSTDTQYF.